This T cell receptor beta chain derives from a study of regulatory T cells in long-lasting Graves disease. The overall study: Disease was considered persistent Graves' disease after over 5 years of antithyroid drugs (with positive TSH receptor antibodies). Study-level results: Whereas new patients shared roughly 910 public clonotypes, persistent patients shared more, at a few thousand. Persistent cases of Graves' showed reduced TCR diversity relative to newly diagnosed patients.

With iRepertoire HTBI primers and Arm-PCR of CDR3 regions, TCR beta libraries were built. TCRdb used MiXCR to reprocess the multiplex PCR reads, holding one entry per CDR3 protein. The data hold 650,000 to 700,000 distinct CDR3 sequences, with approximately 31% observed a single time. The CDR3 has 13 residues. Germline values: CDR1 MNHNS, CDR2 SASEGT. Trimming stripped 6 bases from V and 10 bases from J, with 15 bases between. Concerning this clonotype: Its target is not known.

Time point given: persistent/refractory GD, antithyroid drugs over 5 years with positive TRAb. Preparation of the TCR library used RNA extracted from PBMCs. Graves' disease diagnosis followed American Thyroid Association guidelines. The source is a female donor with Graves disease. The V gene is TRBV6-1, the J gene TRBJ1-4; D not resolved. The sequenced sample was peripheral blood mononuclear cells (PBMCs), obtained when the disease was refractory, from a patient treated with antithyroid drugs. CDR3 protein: CASRKGGLGKLFF. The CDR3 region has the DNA TGTGCCAGCAGGAAAGGTGGCCTGGGAAAACTGTTTTTT.